This T cell receptor beta chain came from a study of T cells after yellow fever vaccination. This clonotype was seen at least ten times. The CDR3 is made up of 14 amino acids. Germline V gives CDR1 SGHAT, CDR2 FQDESV (reference sequence). Trimming took off 2 bases at V and 0 bases at J, with 7 bases between the two ends. From the 5' RACE reads, TCRdb called clonotypes with MiXCR, one entry per CDR3 protein. The sample shows 100,000 to 150,000 distinct CDR3 sequences, more than 6% of them seen only once. V and J are TRBV11-1 and TRBJ2-5; possibly TRBD1 for D (5 bases). The sequences come from CD4+ T cells sorted from PBMCs, collected more than 8 days after the first yellow fever vaccination. The receptor comes from a man aged 18-30 years who received the YFV17D yellow fever vaccine. The CDR3 DNA reads as TGTGCCAGCAGCTTACAGGGATACCAAGAGACCCAGTACTTC. It specifies CASSLQGYQETQYF.